Each of the 2 T cell receptor beta chains below was sequenced from the same sample in a study of T cells in Graves' hyperthyroidism and ophthalmopathy. There were TCR beta CDR3 regions amplified from RNA transcripts. With the HTBI primer set, the TCR CDR3 went through a first round of RT-PCR. TCRdb ran MiXCR on the multiplex PCR reads and lists one entry per CDR3 protein. Found here are 550,000 to 800,000 distinct CDR3 sequences, roughly 17% of them singletons; the top ten hold 15% to 17%. Sequenced input: blood. The source is a man aged 45-60 years with Graves' hyperthyroidism.

The V and J genes are TRBV28 and TRBJ2-1; 8 bases line up with TRBD2. The junction had 5 bases not matched to a gene; V was cut back by 5 bases and J by 2 bases. This CDR3 has 15 residues. CDR1 is MDHEN and CDR2 is SYDVKM in the germline V gene. CDR3 sequence reads: CASSPMRGAYNEQFF. CDR3 DNA sequence: TGTGCCAGCAGTCCAATGCGGGGGGCCTACAATGAGCAGTTCTTC. The full variable domain, rest sourced from reference TRBV28 and TRBJ2-1, is DVKVTQSSRYLVKRTGEKVFLECVQDMDHENMFWYRQDPGLGLRLIYFSYDVKMKEKGDIPEGYSVSREKKERFSLILESASTNQTSMYLCASSPMRGAYNEQFFGPGTRLTVL.

Many counts were recorded for this clonotype. The chain links TRBV2 to TRBJ1-5; D ambiguous. Germline-derived CDR1 and CDR2 are SNHLY and FYNNEI. The CDR3 extends over 14 amino acids. Trimming shortened V by 1 base and J by 0 bases, and 4 bases separated the two germline ends. In DNA, the CDR3 is TGTGCCAGCAGTGAAGTGACTAGCAATCAGCCCCAGCATTTT. It codes for CASSEVTSNQPQHF. The full variable domain, completed using reference TRBV2 and TRBJ1-5, is EPEVTQTPSHQVTQMGQEVILRCVPISNHLYFYWYRQILGQKVEFLVSFYNNEISEKSEIFDDQFSVERPDGSNFTLKIRSTKLEDSAMYFCASSEVTSNQPQHFGDGTRLSIL.